These 14 T cell receptor beta chains were all obtained from the same sample, sequenced in a study of cytomegalovirus exposure and HLA in healthy donors. In the PCR, 60 Vbeta and 13 Jbeta primers were used. The protocol was immunoSEQ multiplex PCR, while the TCRdb copy is restricted to in-frame clones and leaves out a portion. The sample lists around 50,000 clones, about 50% occurring once. The sequencing input was PBMCs. These TCRs come from a human donor in good health.

CDR3 region: CASSPTSGGHTGELFF. CDR3 bases: TGTGCCAGCAGCCCAACTAGCGGGGGTCATACCGGGGAGCTGTTTTTT. This chain uses TRBV7-9 with TRBJ2-2; 11 nucleotides align to TRBD2. Germline-derived CDR1 and CDR2 are SEHNR and FQNEAQ (reference sequence). The CDR3 has 16 residues. V was clipped by 5 bases and J by 5 bases; unmatched bases: 7.

The chain links TRBV27 to TRBJ1-1, with TRBD1 matching over 8 bases. The CDR3 is 16 residues long. V shed 3 bases, J shed 7 bases, and the junction held 13 bases outside the gene matches. Germline CDR1 reads MNHEY; CDR2 reads SMNVEV (reference sequence). CDR3 sequence: CASSFRTGYSSVEAFF. CDR3 nucleotides: TGTGCCAGCAGTTTTCGGACAGGGTATTCCTCGGTTGAAGCTTTCTTT.

In DNA, the CDR3 is TGCGCCAGCAGCTTAGGACAAGTGGCTTCACCCCTCCACTTT. Protein product: CASSLGQVASPLHF. This chain joins TRBV5-1 and TRBJ1-6; D may be TRBD1 (5 bases). Germline V gene data show CDR1 as SGHRS and CDR2 as YFSETQ. The CDR3 is 14 amino acids. Trimming left V 2 bases short and J 9 bases short, with 12 bases between.

The J gene is TRBJ1-2, the V gene TRBV18; D unresolved. V was trimmed by 6 bases and J by 4 bases, leaving 15 bases between them. The CDR3 extends over 14 amino acids. Germline V CDR1 and CDR2: KGHSH, LQKENI. CDR3 in amino acids: CASSPPEVGYGYTF. As DNA, the CDR3 is TGTGCCAGCTCGCCCCCCGAAGTCGGCTATGGCTACACCTTC.

V usage is TRBV14 and J usage is TRBJ2-5; D is possibly TRBD2 (5 bases). The CDR3 spans 18 residues. V was shortened by 0 bases and J by 1 base, with 18 bases between the two germline ends. CDR1 SGHDN and CDR2 FVKESK come from the germline V gene. Written as DNA, the CDR3 is TGTGCCAGCAGCCAAGACCCCGGGGTAGTATGGGGCCAAGAGACCCAGTACTTC. This encodes CASSQDPGVVWGQETQYF. Variable domain in full (rest from reference TRBV14 and TRBJ2-5): EAGVTQFPSHSVIEKGQTVTLRCDPISGHDNLYWYRRVMGKEIKFLLHFVKESKQDESGMPNNRFLAERTGGTYSTLKVQPAELEDSGVYFCASSQDPGVVWGQETQYFGPGTRLLVL.

The chain links TRBV13 to TRBJ2-7; D might be TRBD1 (5 bases). V gave up 0 bases and J gave up 3 bases, with 6 bases separating them. The germline gives CDR1 PRHDT, CDR2 FYEKMQ (reference sequence). The CDR3 is 13 residues long. This CDR3 reads CASSLGQGYEQYF. The CDR3 region has the DNA TGTGCCAGCAGCTTAGGGCAGGGCTACGAGCAGTACTTC.

The chain recombines TRBV5-4 with TRBJ1-2, with 8 nucleotides matching TRBD1. CDR3 length: 15 residues. Per germline, CDR1 SGHNT and CDR2 YYREEE (reference sequence). With V trimmed by 5 bases and J by 8 bases, 14 bases remained unmatched. The CDR3 DNA sequence: TGTGCCAGCAGACGACAGGGGTCTACGAACCGGGGCTACACCTTC. This codes for CASRRQGSTNRGYTF.

The V gene is TRBV18, the J gene TRBJ1-1; D not certain. There are 12 residues in the CDR3. In germline, CDR1 is KGHSH, CDR2 LQKENI. Trimming left V 3 bases short and J 7 bases short, with 9 bases between. The CDR3 sequence is CASSPSRDEAFF. Written as DNA, the CDR3 is TGTGCCAGCTCACCGAGCCGAGATGAAGCTTTCTTT.

The chain carries TRBV4-2 and TRBJ2-2; 9 nucleotides agree with TRBD1. Per the germline V gene, CDR1 is LGHNA and CDR2 is YNFKEQ. Trimming cost V 5 bases and J 6 bases; bases outside gene matches: 10. This CDR3 has 16 residues. This chain's CDR3 is CASSNLRTGVAGELFF. CDR3 sequence (DNA): TGTGCCAGCAGCAACCTGCGGACAGGGGTGGCCGGGGAGCTGTTTTTT.

The rearrangement uses TRBV7-9 and TRBJ2-5, with 8 bases that match TRBD2. The germline V gene has CDR1 SEHNR and CDR2 FQNEAQ (reference sequence). The CDR3 extends over 16 amino acids. With V trimmed by 3 bases and J by 0 bases, 6 bases remained unmatched. CDR3 nucleotides: TGTGCCAGCAGCTTCCTTGCGGGGGGCAACCAAGAGACCCAGTACTTC. Protein sequence: CASSFLAGGNQETQYF.

The chain combines TRBV6-5 with TRBJ1-2; D is undetermined. The V gene lost 7 bases and the J gene lost 8 bases, with 17 bases spanning the gap. Per germline, CDR1 MNHEY and CDR2 SVGAGI. The CDR3 sequence is 13 residues long. The CDR3 DNA sequence: TGTGCCAGCAAACAAACTCTCCCCGGGGGCTACACCTTC. Translation gives CASKQTLPGGYTF.

The gene calls are TRBV5-6 and TRBJ1-1; no clear D gene. Trimming removed 0 bases at V and 1 base at J, with 7 bases between. CDR3 length: 14 residues. The germline gives CDR1 SGHDT, CDR2 YYEEEE. The CDR3 bases are TGTGCCAGCAGCTTGGATGGAGGGAACACTGAAGCTTTCTTT. This sequence encodes CASSLDGGNTEAFF.

This clone showed up just a few times. The rearrangement joins TRBV9 to TRBJ1-3, with TRBD1 as a possible D gene (5 bases). Germline CDR1 SGDLS, CDR2 YYNGEE. Trimming left V 3 bases short and J 4 bases short, with 17 bases between. The CDR3 has 16 residues. The CDR3 nucleotides read TGTGCCAGCAGCGCTACTCCACAGGCGGTGGGAAACACCATATATTTT. Protein sequence: CASSATPQAVGNTIYF.

This rearrangement joins TRBV4-2 to TRBJ2-3, with 9 bases fitting TRBD2. Trimming cost V 0 bases and J 7 bases; bases outside gene matches: 11. Per germline, CDR1 LGHNA and CDR2 YNFKEQ. CDR3 length: 17 residues. CDR3 amino acids: CASSQEGASGAQNTQYF. Written as DNA, the CDR3 is TGTGCCAGCAGCCAAGAGGGGGCTAGCGGGGCACAAAATACGCAGTATTTT.